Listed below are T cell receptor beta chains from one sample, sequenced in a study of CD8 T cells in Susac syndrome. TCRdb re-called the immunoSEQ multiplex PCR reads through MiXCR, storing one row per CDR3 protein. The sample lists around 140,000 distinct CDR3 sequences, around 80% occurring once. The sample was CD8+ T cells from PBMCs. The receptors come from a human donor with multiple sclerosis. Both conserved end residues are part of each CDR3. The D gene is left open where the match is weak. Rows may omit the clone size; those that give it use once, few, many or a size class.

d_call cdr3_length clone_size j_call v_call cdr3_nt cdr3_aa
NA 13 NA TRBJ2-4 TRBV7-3 TGTGCCAGCAGCTTAATCCCCGGGGACATTCAGTACTTC CASSLIPGDIQYF
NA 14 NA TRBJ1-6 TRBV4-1 TGCACCAGCAGCCTAGACAGGACTAATTCACCCCTCCACTTT CTSSLDRTNSPLHF
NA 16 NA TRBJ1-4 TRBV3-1 TGTGCCAGCAGCCAAGAGGGGATTTCTTATTATGAAAAACTGTTTTTT CASSQEGISYYEKLFF
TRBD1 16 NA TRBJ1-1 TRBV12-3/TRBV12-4 TGTGCCAGCAGCCCGGGACAGGGAGCCATCCTGTATGAAGCTTTCTTT CASSPGQGAILYEAFF
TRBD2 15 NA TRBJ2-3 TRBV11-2 TGTGCCAGCAGCTCTCGGACTAGCGTCGCAGATACGCAGTATTTT CASSSRTSVADTQYF
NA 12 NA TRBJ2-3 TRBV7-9 TGTGCCAGCCAAAGGGACACAGATACGCAGTATTTT CASQRDTDTQYF
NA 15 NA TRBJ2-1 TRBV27 TGTGCCAGCAGTTTAAAAGGGCCGGCCTACAATGAGCAGTTCTTC CASSLKGPAYNEQFF
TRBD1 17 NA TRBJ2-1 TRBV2 TGTGCCAGCAGTGCATATCCCGGACAGGGAAGTATAAATGAGCAGTTCTTC CASSAYPGQGSINEQFF
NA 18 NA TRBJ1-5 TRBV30 TGTGCCTGGAGTGAACAGGGCTATGCTTCATATAGCAATCAGCCCCAGCATTTT CAWSEQGYASYSNQPQHF
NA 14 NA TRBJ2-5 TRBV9 TGTGCCAGCAATTACGACGGGGCCCAAGAGACCCAGTACTTC CASNYDGAQETQYF
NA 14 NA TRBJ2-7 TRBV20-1 TGCAGTGCTACACTTACAGCCTTTAGCTACGAGCAGTACTTC CSATLTAFSYEQYF
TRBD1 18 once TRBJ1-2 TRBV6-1 TGTGCCAGCAGCGGGATGGGGGACCAGGGGGCCCTTAACTATGGCTACACCTTC CASSGMGDQGALNYGYTF
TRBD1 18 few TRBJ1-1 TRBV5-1 TGCGCCAGCAGCCATACGGGACAGGGGCTAGGGGTGAACACTGAAGCTTTCTTT CASSHTGQGLGVNTEAFF
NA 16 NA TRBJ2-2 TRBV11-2 TGTGCCAGCAGCTTCGGCGGACCCGGATGGGCCGGGGAGCTGTTTTTT CASSFGGPGWAGELFF